Listed here are 21 T cell receptor beta chains from one sample, sequenced in a study of T cell responses to AZD1222 COVID-19 vaccine. The method was immunoSEQ multiplex PCR; TCRdb's version includes in-frame clones alone and lacks a portion of them. The sample yields approximately 300,000 clones, 85% to 95% seen once. This specimen was peripheral blood, taken 28 days after the second AZD1222 dose. The receptor set was obtained from an adult who received the AZD1222 COVID-19 vaccine.

V and J are TRBV29-1 and TRBJ2-2; 8 nucleotides align to TRBD1. CDR1 and CDR2 (germline): SQVTM, ANQGSEA. The CDR3 loop spans 14 amino acids. V gave up 4 bases and J gave up 9 bases; unmatched junction bases: 10. The CDR3 DNA sequence: TGCAGCGTTGTAATCCAGGGGGCGGCCCGGGAGCTGTTTTTT. Translated: CSVVIQGAARELFF.

The gene calls are TRBV7-6 and TRBJ2-1, with TRBD1 identical over 9 bases. CDR1 SGHVS and CDR2 FNYEAQ come from the germline V gene. Losses at the gene ends were 4 bases for V and 7 bases for J; bases not matched to a gene: 5. The CDR3 length is 14 residues. The CDR3 here is CASSSGTGTNEQFF. The CDR3 DNA reads TGTGCCAGCAGCTCGGGGACAGGGACAAATGAGCAGTTCTTC.

This clone was picked up one time. V and J are TRBV13 and TRBJ2-7; 10 positions agree with TRBD1. The germline V gene has CDR1 PRHDT and CDR2 FYEKMQ (reference sequence). V lost 4 bases, J lost 3 bases, and 6 bases stayed unmatched. The CDR3 loop spans 15 amino acids. CDR3: CASSSNWDRGYEQYF. For the CDR3, the DNA is TGTGCCAGCAGCTCGAACTGGGACAGGGGCTACGAGCAGTACTTC.

The V gene is TRBV5-1, the J gene TRBJ2-7; 9 bases match TRBD2. This CDR3 spans 18 amino acids. V shed 0 bases, J shed 5 bases, and the junction held 15 bases outside the gene matches. Germline V gene data show CDR1 as SGHRS and CDR2 as YFSETQ. CDR3 residues: CASSLGRTAVAGDNEQYF. The CDR3 DNA reads TGCGCCAGCAGCTTGGGACGGACAGCTGTAGCGGGAGATAACGAGCAGTACTTC.

V usage is TRBV3-1 (or the pseudogene TRBV3-2) and J usage is TRBJ1-2; 7 bases are shared with TRBD1. V dropped 3 bases and J dropped 7; count of bases not matched to a gene: 2. The CDR3 loop spans 12 amino acids. Germline CDR1 is LGHDT and CDR2 is YNNKEL (reference sequence). The CDR3 DNA follows: TGTGCCAGCAGCCAGCGACAGGGTGGCTACACCTTC. Its protein product is CASSQRQGGYTF.

The gene calls are TRBV5-5 and TRBJ2-6, with D uncertain. This CDR3 is 16 amino acids long. V was trimmed by 2 bases and J by 2 bases, leaving 11 bases between them. Germline-derived CDR1 and CDR2 are SGHKS and YYEKEE (reference sequence). The CDR3 DNA follows: TGTGCCAGCAGCTTTTGGGATGTTGCTGGGGCCAACGTCCTGACTTTC. Translated, it gives CASSFWDVAGANVLTF.

V is TRBV6-4 and J is TRBJ2-2; 9 positions agree with TRBD1. V trimming: 6 bases; J trimming: 8 bases; junction bases outside the gene matches: 7. Germline CDR1 MRHNA, CDR2 SNTAGT. This CDR3 has 14 amino acids. The CDR3 reads CASSEQGAIGELFF. The CDR3 DNA is TGTGCCAGCAGCGAACAGGGGGCGATTGGGGAGCTGTTTTTT.

V usage is TRBV5-8 and J usage is TRBJ1-2, with D maybe TRBD1 (6 bases). Germline V CDR1 and CDR2: SGHTS, YDEGEE. Trimming shortened V by 3 bases and J by 8 bases, and 11 bases separated the two germline ends. The CDR3 extends over 12 amino acids. The CDR3 protein is CASSWGQVGYTF. The CDR3 DNA is TGTGCCAGCAGCTGGGGGCAAGTCGGCTACACCTTC.

The V call is TRBV2, the J call TRBJ2-1; TRBD1 aligns across 9 bases. CDR3 length: 15 amino acids. CDR1 is SNHLY, CDR2 FYNNEI, per germline. After removal of 6 bases from V and 3 bases from J, the junction contained 6 bases not matched to a gene. The CDR3 nucleotides read TGTGCCAGCAGGGCTACAGGGGGCAGCTACAATGAGCAGTTCTTC. Encoded protein: CASRATGGSYNEQFF.

A word on this clone: A junction boundary mismatches the germline segment, possibly from a read error. The chain joins TRBV18 to TRBJ2-5, with D tentatively TRBD2 (6 bases). CDR3 length equals 14 residues. Germline V gene data show CDR1 as KGHSH and CDR2 as LQKENI. CDR3 sequence reads: CASSSPAGGETQYF. The CDR3 DNA reads as TGTGCCAGCTCATCACCCGCAGGAGGGGAGACCCAGTACTTC. Filled out from reference TRBV18 and TRBJ2-5, the complete variable domain reads NAGVMQNPRHLVRRRGQEARLRCSPMKGHSHVYWYRQLPEEGLKFMVYLQKENIIDESGMPKERFSAEFPKEGPSILRIQQVVRGDSAAYFCASSSPAGGETQYFGPGTRLLVL.

The chain joins TRBV7-2 to TRBJ2-7; no reliable D call. The germline V and J ends were trimmed by 2 bases and 3 bases, with 8 bases remaining between them. CDR3 length: 13 residues. Per germline, CDR1 SGHTA and CDR2 FQGNSA. CDR3 amino acids: CASSLRGDYEQYF. The DNA for the CDR3 is TGTGCCAGCAGCTTAAGAGGTGACTACGAGCAGTACTTC. Full variable domain (outside the CDR3, taken from reference TRBV7-2 and TRBJ2-7): GAGVSQSPSNKVTEKGKDVELRCDPISGHTALYWYRQSLGQGLEFLIYFQGNSAPDKSGLPSDRFSAERTGGSVSTLTIQRTQQEDSAVYLCASSLRGDYEQYFGPGTRLTVT.

The chain carries TRBV9 and TRBJ1-1; D is unresolved. The CDR3 has 13 residues. Trimming left V 6 bases short and J 1 base short, with 10 bases between. Germline CDR1 reads SGDLS; CDR2 reads YYNGEE. CDR3 protein: CASTPGPNTEAFF. CDR3 DNA sequence: TGTGCCAGCACCCCAGGTCCGAACACTGAAGCTTTCTTT.

J is TRBJ1-1 and V is TRBV29-1; D gene unclear. CDR3 size: 13 residues. Germline loops: CDR1 SQVTM, CDR2 ANQGSEA. Trimming took 0 bases from V and 4 from J, leaving 9 bases between them. This CDR3 is CSVEEGRSTEAFF. The CDR3 DNA sequence: TGCAGCGTTGAAGAAGGGAGGAGCACTGAAGCTTTCTTT.

The rearrangement links TRBV2 to TRBJ2-3; D is perhaps TRBD1 or TRBD2 (5 bases each). The CDR3 is 12 amino acids. Per the germline V gene, CDR1 is SNHLY and CDR2 is FYNNEI. Trimming took off 3 bases at V and 7 bases at J, with 8 bases between the two ends. CDR3 coding DNA: TGTGCCAGCAGTGACAGGGAGAATACGCAGTATTTT. Translated, it gives CASSDRENTQYF.

The CDR3 protein is CASSPGSGASNEQFF. Here the CDR3 DNA reads TGTGCCAGCAGCCCAGGATCGGGCGCAAGCAATGAGCAGTTCTTC. The chain is built from TRBV11-3 and TRBJ2-1, with no clear D. V lost 5 bases and J 6 bases, leaving 17 bases between the germline ends. CDR3 length: 15 residues. Per the germline V gene, CDR1 is SGHNT and CDR2 is YENEEA.

CDR3 nucleotide sequence: TGTGCCAGCAGTCCCCTAGAACAGGGTACCCAGCCCCAGCATTTT. It translates to CASSPLEQGTQPQHF. The chain is built from TRBV2 and TRBJ1-5; possibly TRBD1 for D (6 bases). V lost 5 bases and J 7 bases, leaving 18 bases between the germline ends. Germline CDR1 is SNHLY and CDR2 is FYNNEI. CDR3 length equals 15 residues.

The rearrangement uses TRBV13 and TRBJ2-7; D call uncertain. Between the trimmed V and J ends, which lost 6 bases and 0 bases, there was a span of 12 bases. CDR3 length equals 14 residues. Per the germline V gene, CDR1 is PRHDT and CDR2 is FYEKMQ (reference sequence). CDR3 DNA: TGTGCCAGCAGACCGACCGGGCACTCCTACGAGCAGTACTTC. Protein product: CASRPTGHSYEQYF.

The CDR3 nucleotides read TGTGCCAGCAGCTTAGGACCCTTAAGCACAGATACGCAGTATTTT. Its translation: CASSLGPLSTDTQYF. The V and J genes are TRBV7-8 and TRBJ2-3; D uncertain. V lost 1 base and J 0 bases, leaving 8 bases between the germline ends. This CDR3 has 15 amino acids. CDR1 is SGHVS and CDR2 is FQNEAQ in the germline V gene. Variable domain in full (rest from reference TRBV7-8 and TRBJ2-3): GAGVSQSPRYKVAKRGQDVALRCDPISGHVSLFWYQQALGQGPEFLTYFQNEAQLDKSGLPSDRFFAERPEGSVSTLKIQRTQQEDSAVYLCASSLGPLSTDTQYFGPGTRLTVL.

J is TRBJ1-1 and V is TRBV19; 11 bases are a match to TRBD1. The CDR3 loop spans 17 amino acids. Per the germline V gene, CDR1 is LNHDA and CDR2 is SQIVND (reference sequence). The V and J ends lost 5 bases and 0 bases, in that order; junction bases with no gene match: 8. This CDR3 is CASSPGQGAAMNTEAFF. Written as DNA, the CDR3 is TGTGCCAGTAGTCCCGGACAGGGGGCTGCTATGAACACTGAAGCTTTCTTT.

The DNA for the CDR3 is TGCGCCAGCAGCGCCACTGTGAGCTCCTACAATGAGCAGTTCTTC. Amino acids: CASSATVSSYNEQFF. The rearrangement links TRBV10-2 to TRBJ2-1; the D is unclear. Trimming took 6 bases from V and 0 from J, leaving 12 bases between them. Germline CDR1 WSHSY, CDR2 SAAADI. The CDR3 totals 15 residues.

Only one count was recorded for this clone. The chain joins TRBV12-5 to TRBJ2-7, with D tentatively TRBD1 or TRBD2 (6 bases each). Germline assignment: CDR1 LGHNT and CDR2 FRNRAP. Trimming stripped 3 bases from V and 1 base from J, with 10 bases between. The CDR3 length is 14 residues. Here the CDR3 reads CASGLPGASYEQYF. In DNA, the CDR3 is TGTGCTAGTGGTTTACCGGGGGCATCCTACGAGCAGTACTTC. The variable domain in full, with the rest retrieved from reference TRBV12-5 and TRBJ2-7, is DARVTQTPRHKVTEMGQEVTMRCQPILGHNTVFWYRQTMMQGLELLAYFRNRAPLDDSGMPKDRFSAEMPDATLATLKIQPSEPRDSAVYFCASGLPGASYEQYFGPGTRLTVT.